Sequencing of this TCR beta chain was carried out in a study of blood T cell repertoires in COVID-19 (TCRdb year 2020). Some background on the complete study: Collaborator samples came from the United States, Italy and Spain and covered acute and convalescent phases of COVID-19. The material from the prospective study consisted of cDNA or gDNA derived from T cells, B-cell-depleted T cells, or PBMCs. Deeply sampled blood TCRbeta repertoires from subjects exposed to, actively infected with, or recovered from COVID-19 were included in the dataset. A freely available public database, intended as a resource for researchers studying the immune response to SARS-CoV-2, is where the repertoires were released. The samples were drawn from the first 160 participants of the ongoing ImmuneRACE study and from over a thousand subjects provided by 6 global collaborators. A de-identified subject ID, COVID-19 status, age in years and sex were almost always included in the sample metadata. Where available, HLA class I and class II types were obtained from metadata supplied by the sample provider rather than from assay-based typing.

The paper as a whole reports these results and caveats: How much clinical and demographic metadata was included differed by source and by participant, and the metadata was provided uncurated.

The collaborating institutions used their own protocols to collect whole blood in K2EDTA tubes. For TCRbeta analysis, collaborators shipped samples in one of three forms: frozen whole blood, isolated PBMCs, or DNA extracted from either of those sample types. The CDR3 measures 16 amino acids from cysteine to phenylalanine. Left in the record is the CDR3 DNA by itself, 48 bases read in frame from the first base. V is pared back by 1 base and J by 2 bases, with 13 bases lying between the germline termini. The germline V gene supplies CDR1 LGHNA and CDR2 YSLEER. The immunoSEQ Assay, a bias-controlled multiplex PCR, was used to amplify TCRbeta CDR3 regions from genomic DNA. Turning to the authors' computational methods: Nucleated cell counts per sample were estimated from amplification of reference gene primers within the assay. Sequence reads were collapsed and filtered to measure the absolute abundance of every unique TCRbeta CDR3 rearrangement. For each sample, productive Simpson clonality was calculated as the square root of Simpson's diversity index across productive rearrangements. Here the immuneACCESS table is served through TCRdb, limited to in-frame sequences with V and J called. Missing clones are a known gap in these copies; in checked studies unresolved V genes cover under half, and the rest lacks a known reason. From that table come the V and J calls and clone size; the DNA was used to work out D and trimming. The sample table contains approximately 100,000 clones; only one count was recorded for approximately 81% of them. Of the sample, 38% is held by the ten largest clones.

In regard to this clone: Which antigen it targets is not known. Base qualities are missing; no much larger clone stands one base away.

The material sequenced was peripheral blood. This clonotype originated in an elderly man with acute or convalescent COVID-19. Recombination linked TRBV4-3 to TRBJ2-3, with a weak D call of TRBD2 (6 bases match). The CDR3: CASSQAAGSPTDTQYF. The DNA sequence is as follows: TGCGCCAGCAGCCAAGCGGCGGGATCCCCCACAGATACGCAGTATTTT.